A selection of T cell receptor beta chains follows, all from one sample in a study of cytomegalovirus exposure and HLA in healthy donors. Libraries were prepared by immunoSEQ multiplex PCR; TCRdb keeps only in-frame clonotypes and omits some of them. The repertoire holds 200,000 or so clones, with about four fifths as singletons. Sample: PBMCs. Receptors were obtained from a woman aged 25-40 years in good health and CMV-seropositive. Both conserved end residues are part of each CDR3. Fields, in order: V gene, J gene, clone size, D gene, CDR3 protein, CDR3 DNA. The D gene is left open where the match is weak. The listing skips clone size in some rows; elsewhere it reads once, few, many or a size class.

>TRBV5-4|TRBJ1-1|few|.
CASSLELGGTEAFF
TGTGCCAGCAGCTTGGAGCTAGGAGGCACTGAAGCTTTCTTT
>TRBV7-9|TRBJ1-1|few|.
CASTRRGGSTEAFF
TGTGCCAGCACTCGTCGAGGCGGGAGCACTGAAGCTTTCTTT
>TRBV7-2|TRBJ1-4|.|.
CASSLSPREITNEKLFF
TGTGCCAGCAGCTTATCTCCCCGGGAGATAACTAATGAAAAACTGTTTTTT
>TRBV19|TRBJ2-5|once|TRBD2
CASSIGLAGHTPQETQYF
TGTGCCAGTAGTATTGGACTAGCGGGGCACACCCCACAAGAGACCCAGTACTTC
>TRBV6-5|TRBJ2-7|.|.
CASSYSFQGGEQYF
TGTGCCAGCAGTTACTCCTTTCAGGGGGGAGAGCAGTACTTC
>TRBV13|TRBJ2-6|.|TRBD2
CASSTRLAGGRRANVLTF
TGTGCCAGCAGCACTCGACTAGCGGGGGGGCGTCGGGCCAACGTCCTGACTTTC
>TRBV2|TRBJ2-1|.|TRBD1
CASRGQAGKFF
TGTGCCAGCAGGGGACAGGCCGGAAAGTTCTTC
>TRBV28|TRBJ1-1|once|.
CASSLQGLKTEAFF
TGTGCCAGCAGCCTCCAGGGTTTAAAGACTGAAGCTTTCTTT
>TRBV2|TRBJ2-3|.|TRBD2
CASSEPAGLTDTQYF
TGTGCCAGCAGTGAACCAGCGGGGCTCACAGATACGCAGTATTTT
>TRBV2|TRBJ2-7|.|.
CASSEKLGSYEQYF
TGTGCCAGCAGTGAAAAGCTGGGCAGCTACGAGCAGTACTTC
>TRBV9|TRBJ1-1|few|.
CASSAGLENTEAFF
TGTGCCAGCAGCGCAGGGTTGGAGAACACTGAAGCTTTCTTT
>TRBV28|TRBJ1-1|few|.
CASGPRGKAFF
TGTGCCAGCGGGCCCAGAGGGAAAGCTTTCTTT
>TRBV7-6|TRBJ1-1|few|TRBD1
CASSFRDRTTEAFF
TGTGCCAGCAGCTTTAGGGACAGGACCACTGAAGCTTTCTTT
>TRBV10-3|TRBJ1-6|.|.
CAAGGGGSYNSPLHF
TGTGCCGCGGGTGGGGGGGGCTCCTATAATTCACCCCTCCACTTT
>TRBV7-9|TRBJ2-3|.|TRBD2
CASSFGSGADTQYF
TGTGCCAGCAGCTTCGGTAGCGGGGCCGATACGCAGTATTTT
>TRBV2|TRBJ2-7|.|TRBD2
CAWQRGLLGDYEQYF
TGTGCCTGGCAGCGGGGACTTCTCGGGGACTACGAGCAGTACTTC
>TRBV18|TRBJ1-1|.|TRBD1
CASSPRQGPRNTEAFF
TGTGCCAGCTCACCAAGACAGGGGCCGAGGAACACTGAAGCTTTCTTT
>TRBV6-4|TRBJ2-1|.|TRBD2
CASSKVAGSYNEQFF
TGTGCCAGCAGTAAGGTAGCGGGGTCCTACAATGAGCAGTTCTTC
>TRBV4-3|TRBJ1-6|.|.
CASSQGTGNYNSPLHF
TGCGCCAGCAGCCAAGGAACAGGGAACTATAATTCACCCCTCCACTTT
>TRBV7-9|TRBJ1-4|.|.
CASSLAGKTGGEKLFF
TGTGCCAGCAGCTTAGCGGGGAAAACAGGTGGAGAAAAACTGTTTTTT
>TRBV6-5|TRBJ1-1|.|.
CASSYSSGSTEAFF
TGTGCCAGCAGTTACTCGTCAGGGTCCACTGAAGCTTTCTTT
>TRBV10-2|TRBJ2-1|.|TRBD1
CASSETSGTGAEQFF
TGCGCCAGCAGTGAAACCTCCGGGACAGGGGCCGAGCAGTTCTTC
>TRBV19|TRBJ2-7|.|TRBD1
CASSIRSIRTGALNEQYF
TGTGCCAGTAGTATCCGCTCAATTAGGACAGGGGCGCTCAACGAGCAGTACTTC
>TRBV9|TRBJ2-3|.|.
CASSASGSTDTQYF
TGTGCCAGCAGCGCCAGCGGGAGCACAGATACGCAGTATTTT
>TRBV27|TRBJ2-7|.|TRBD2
CASSLATSGPYEQYF
TGTGCCAGCAGTTTAGCGACTAGCGGACCCTACGAGCAGTACTTC
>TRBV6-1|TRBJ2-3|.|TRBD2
CASSEVAGGPPDTQYF
TGTGCCAGCAGTGAAGTGGCGGGGGGCCCCCCAGATACGCAGTATTTT
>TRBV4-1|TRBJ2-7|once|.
CASSEWGMDTTYEQYF
TGCGCCAGCAGCGAATGGGGAATGGACACTACCTACGAGCAGTACTTC
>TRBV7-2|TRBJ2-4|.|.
CASSSGGLSKNIQYF
TGTGCCAGCAGCTCGGGGGGCCTGTCCAAAAACATTCAGTACTTC
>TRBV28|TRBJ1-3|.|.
CASSPRTGNGNTIYF
TGTGCCAGCAGCCCCCGCACAGGGAACGGAAACACCATATATTTT
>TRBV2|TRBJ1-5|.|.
CASRIGRGSNQPQHF
TGTGCCAGCAGAATCGGGAGAGGGAGCAATCAGCCCCAGCATTTT
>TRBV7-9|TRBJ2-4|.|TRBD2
CASSLGSGTSGKAKNIQYF
TGTGCCAGCAGCTTAGGATCTGGGACTAGCGGGAAAGCCAAAAACATTCAGTACTTC
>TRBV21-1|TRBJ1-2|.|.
CASSKLDRRVSGYTF
TGTGCCAGCAGCAAGTTAGACAGGCGGGTGTCGGGGTACACCTTC
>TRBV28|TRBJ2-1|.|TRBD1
CASRGTGITEQFF
TGTGCCAGCAGGGGGACAGGGATTACAGAGCAGTTCTTC
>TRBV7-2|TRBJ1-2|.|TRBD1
CASSLRQGAGYTF
TGTGCCAGCAGCTTACGGCAGGGGGCTGGCTACACCTTC
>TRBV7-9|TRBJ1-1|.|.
CASSLVGGDPEAFF
TGTGCCAGCAGCTTAGTAGGGGGGGACCCTGAAGCTTTCTTT
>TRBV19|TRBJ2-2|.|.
CASSMSGSNTGELFF
TGTGCCAGTAGTATGTCAGGTTCGAACACCGGGGAGCTGTTTTTT
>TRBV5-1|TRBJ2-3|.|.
CASSPGVELAQYF
TGCGCCAGCAGCCCGGGGGTGGAGTTGGCGCAGTATTTT
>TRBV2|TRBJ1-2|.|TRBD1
CASSKHRDRGYGYTF
TGTGCCAGCAGTAAACACCGGGACAGGGGGTATGGCTACACCTTC
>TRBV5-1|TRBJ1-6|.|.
CASGRSSNSPLHF
TGCGCCAGCGGCAGGTCCTCGAATTCACCCCTCCACTTT
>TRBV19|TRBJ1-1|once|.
CASSIEVGDTEAFF
TGTGCCAGTAGTATAGAAGTCGGGGACACTGAAGCTTTCTTT
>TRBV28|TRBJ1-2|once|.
CASSPKGWTELYGYTF
TGTGCCAGCAGTCCAAAGGGGTGGACAGAGCTCTATGGCTACACCTTC
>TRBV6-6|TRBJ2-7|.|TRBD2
CASSYSTSGGYEQYF
TGTGCCAGCAGTTACTCAACTAGCGGGGGGTACGAGCAGTACTTC
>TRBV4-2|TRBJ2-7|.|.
CASSQRLGQGILYEQYF
TGTGCCAGCAGCCAACGTCTCGGGCAGGGTATTTTGTACGAGCAGTACTTC
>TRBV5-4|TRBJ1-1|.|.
CASSPIVGHTEAFF
TGTGCCAGCAGCCCCATCGTGGGCCACACTGAAGCTTTCTTT
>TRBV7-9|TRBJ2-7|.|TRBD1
CASSLRSGTGSYEQYF
TGTGCCAGCAGCTTAAGGTCCGGGACAGGCTCCTACGAGCAGTACTTC
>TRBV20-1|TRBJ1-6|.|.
CSAPLGLSLHF
TGCAGTGCTCCCTTGGGACTTTCCCTCCACTTT
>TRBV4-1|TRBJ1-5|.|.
CASSLQDGPQPQHF
TGCGCCAGCAGCCTACAGGACGGCCCCCAGCCCCAGCATTTT
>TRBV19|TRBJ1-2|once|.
CASSIDPAAWEYGYTF
TGTGCCAGTAGTATAGATCCGGCAGCATGGGAGTATGGCTACACCTTC
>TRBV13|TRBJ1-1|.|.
CASSLVQGGNTEAFF
TGTGCCAGCAGCTTAGTCCAGGGAGGGAACACTGAAGCTTTCTTT
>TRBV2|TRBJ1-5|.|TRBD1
CAGHSGTGGRNQPQHF
TGTGCCGGTCACTCCGGGACAGGGGGAAGAAATCAGCCCCAGCATTTT
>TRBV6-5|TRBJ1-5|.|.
CASGFGDSGQPQHF
TGTGCCAGCGGTTTCGGGGATTCAGGTCAGCCCCAGCATTTT
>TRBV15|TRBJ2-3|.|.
CATSRTPGVSTDTQYF
TGTGCCACCAGCAGGACCCCCGGGGTGAGCACAGATACGCAGTATTTT
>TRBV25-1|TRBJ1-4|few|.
CASSEEVSLPNEKLFF
TGTGCCAGCAGTGAAGAGGTTTCGTTACCGAATGAAAAACTGTTTTTT
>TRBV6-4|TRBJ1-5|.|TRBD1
CASSDSRGMQPQHF
TGTGCCAGCAGTGACAGCAGGGGGATGCAGCCCCAGCATTTT
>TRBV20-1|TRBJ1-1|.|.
CSAQSAEAFF
TGCAGTGCCCAATCAGCTGAAGCTTTCTTT
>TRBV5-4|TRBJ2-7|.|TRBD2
CASSPGILAGSEQYF
TGTGCCAGCAGCCCCGGTATACTAGCGGGAAGCGAGCAGTACTTC